This T cell receptor beta chain is from a study of human T cells and chemical hapten exposure. Study outcomes and limitations: With regard to DPC sensitization, TCRs above 1 in 1000 frequency did not change. Relative to control repertoires, expanded TCRs gave rise to significantly more large CDR3 similarity clusters.

This CDR3 contains 14 residues. Trimming pared 4 bases from V and 2 bases from J, leaving 9 bases between. CDR1 and CDR2 (germline): KGHDR, SFDVKD. This clonotype was picked up many times. Antigen specificity is unknown. Via MiXCR, TCRdb re-called the RACE reads, giving one row per CDR3 protein. The sample yields 110,000 or so distinct CDR3 sequences, approximately 8.8% seen once. The time point denotes: patch test 2, 6 weeks after DPC sensitization. Treatment of the sample: therapeutic diphenylcyclopropenone sensitization with weekly scalp DPC. People who gave samples had alopecia, were 18 to 70 years old, and were suitable for DPC.

Source: whole blood, taken in connection with sensitization to the hapten diphenylcyclopropenone (DPC). The clonotype was recovered from a woman aged 40-49 years with alopecia areata. Some clones in this sample may be carry-over from other donors' samples. The chain combines TRBV24-1 with TRBJ2-3; no firm D call. CDR3 region: CATSDRSTTDTQYF. The DNA for the CDR3 is TGTGCCACCAGTGACCGGTCCACCACAGATACGCAGTATTTT.